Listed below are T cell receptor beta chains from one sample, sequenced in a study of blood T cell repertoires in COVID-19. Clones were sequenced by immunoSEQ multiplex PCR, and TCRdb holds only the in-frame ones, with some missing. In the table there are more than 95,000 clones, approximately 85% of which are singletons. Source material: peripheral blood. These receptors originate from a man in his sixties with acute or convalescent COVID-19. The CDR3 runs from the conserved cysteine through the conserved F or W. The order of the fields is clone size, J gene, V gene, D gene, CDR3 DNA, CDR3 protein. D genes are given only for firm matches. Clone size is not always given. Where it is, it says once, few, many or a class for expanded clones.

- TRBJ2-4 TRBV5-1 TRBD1 TGCGCCAGCAGCCCAAACAGGGGAAAAAACATTCAGTACTTC CASSPNRGKNIQYF
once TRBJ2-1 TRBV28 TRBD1 TGTGCCAGCCGGGGACAGAGCTCCTACAATGAGCAGTTCTTC CASRGQSSYNEQFF
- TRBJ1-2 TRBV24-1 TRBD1 TGTGCCGCCAGTGATGGGGGACAGGGGAGAGACTATGGCTACACCTTC CAASDGGQGRDYGYTF
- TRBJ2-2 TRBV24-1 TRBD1 TGTGCCACCAGTGGATTCGGTAGGCCGGGACAGGGGGACGGGGAGCTGTTTTTT CATSGFGRPGQGDGELFF
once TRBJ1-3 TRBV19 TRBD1 TGTGCCAGTAGTCCCCCCGGACAGGGCTCTGGAAACACCATATATTTT CASSPPGQGSGNTIYF
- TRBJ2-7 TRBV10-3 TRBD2 TGTGCCATCAGCGACGGGACTAGCGGATACCTCTACGAGCAGTACTTC CAISDGTSGYLYEQYF
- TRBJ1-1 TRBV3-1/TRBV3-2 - TGTGCCAGCAGCCAAGATACGACTTACACTGAAGCTTTCTTT CASSQDTTYTEAFF
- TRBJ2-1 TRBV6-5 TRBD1 TGTGCCAGCAGCATGACAGGGATCCCCTACAATGAGCAGTTCTTC CASSMTGIPYNEQFF
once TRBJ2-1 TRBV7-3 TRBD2 TGTGCCAGCAGCCGTGGACTAGCCTACAATGAGCAGTTCTTC CASSRGLAYNEQFF
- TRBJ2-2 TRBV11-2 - TGTGCCAGCCGGGACTTTAGAAGGAACACCGGGGAGCTGTTTTTT CASRDFRRNTGELFF
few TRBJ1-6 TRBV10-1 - TGCGCCAGCAGGGTCGAGAGCTCCTATAATTCACCCCTCCACTTT CASRVESSYNSPLHF
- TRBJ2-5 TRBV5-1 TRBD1 TGCGCCAGCAGCTTAGGGACAGGGGTAGAGACCCAGTACTTC CASSLGTGVETQYF
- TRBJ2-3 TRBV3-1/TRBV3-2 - TGTGCCAGCAGCCTTCTGGCGGGAACTAGCACAGATACGCAGTATTTT CASSLLAGTSTDTQYF
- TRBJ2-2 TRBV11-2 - TGTGCCAGCAGCTTAGGGACTGTCTTGAACACCGGGGAGCTGTTTTTT CASSLGTVLNTGELFF
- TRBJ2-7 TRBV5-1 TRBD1 TGCGCCAGCAGCCAGCCGGGGACAGGGAGTAACGAGCAGTACTTC CASSQPGTGSNEQYF
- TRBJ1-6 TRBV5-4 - TGTGCCAGCAGGGACAGCTCCTATAATTCACCCCTCCACTTT CASRDSSYNSPLHF
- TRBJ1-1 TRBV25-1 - TGTGCCAGCAGTGACCTTCTGTCGAGAGGGAGGTCCACTGAAGCTTTCTTT CASSDLLSRGRSTEAFF
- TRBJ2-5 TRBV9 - TGTGCCAGCAGCGTAGGGCCTGGGGCGGAGACCCAGTACTTC CASSVGPGAETQYF
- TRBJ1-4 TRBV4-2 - TGTGCCAGCAGCCAAGTGGGGGGGAGGCGTTCTAGGGAAAAACTGTTTTTT CASSQVGGRRSREKLFF
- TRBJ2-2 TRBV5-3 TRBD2 TGTGCCAGAAGCAATTATCCTGGGAGGGTGAACACCGGGGAGCTGTTTTTT CARSNYPGRVNTGELFF
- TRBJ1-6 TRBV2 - TGTGCCAGCAGTGAACGACAGACCCGCTCCTATAATTCACCCCTCCACTTT CASSERQTRSYNSPLHF
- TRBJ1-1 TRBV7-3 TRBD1 TGTGCCAGCAGCCCCGGACAGGGGAGCGCTGAAGCTTTCTTT CASSPGQGSAEAFF
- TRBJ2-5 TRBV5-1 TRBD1 TGCGCCAGCCACCAGGGGGCAAGGGGAGAGACCCAGTACTTC CASHQGARGETQYF
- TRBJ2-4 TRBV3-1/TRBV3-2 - TGTGCCAGCAGCCCGCTCATACAGGGAGCCAAAAACATTCAGTACTTC CASSPLIQGAKNIQYF
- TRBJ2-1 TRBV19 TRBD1 TGTGCCAGTAGTATTCCGGGACAGGGGGCAGGTGAGCAGTTCTTC CASSIPGQGAGEQFF
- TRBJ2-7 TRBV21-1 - TGTGCCAGCAGAAGAACTCGACTCTCCTTAGAGCAGTACTTC CASRRTRLSLEQYF
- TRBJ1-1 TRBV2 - TGTGCCAGCAGCCATAGCTGGCAGGGCAAAACGAACACTGAAGCTTTCTTT CASSHSWQGKTNTEAFF
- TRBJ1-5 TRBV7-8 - TGTGCCAGCAGCCGAACAGTGGGTAGCAATCAGCCCCAGCATTTT CASSRTVGSNQPQHF
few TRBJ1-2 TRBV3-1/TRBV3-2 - TGTGCCAGCAGCCAAGATCCTCAGAACTATGGCTACACCTTC CASSQDPQNYGYTF
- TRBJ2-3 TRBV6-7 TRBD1 TGTGCCAGCAACAGCATGGGACAGGGAAAAAAAACAGATACGCAGTATTTT CASNSMGQGKKTDTQYF
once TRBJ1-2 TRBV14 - TGTGCCAGCAGCCAAGACACCGGTTATGGCTACACCTTC CASSQDTGYGYTF
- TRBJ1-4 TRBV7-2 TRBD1 TGTGCCAGCAGCTGGAGGACAGGGGCGAATGAAAAACTGTTTTTT CASSWRTGANEKLFF
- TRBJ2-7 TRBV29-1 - TGCAGCGTTGAAGGACAAACCTACGAGCAGTACTTC CSVEGQTYEQYF
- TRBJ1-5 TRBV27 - TGTGCCAGCAGGTTTAGGTCAGGTGGTCAGCCCCAGCATTTT CASRFRSGGQPQHF
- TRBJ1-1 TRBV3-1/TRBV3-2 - TGTGCCAGCAGCCAAGTGGCAGGTAGAAGTGAAGCTTTCTTT CASSQVAGRSEAFF
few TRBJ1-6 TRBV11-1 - TGTGCCAGCAGCTTGCACGGCTCCTATAATTCACCCCTCCACTTT CASSLHGSYNSPLHF
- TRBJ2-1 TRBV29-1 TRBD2 TGCAGCGTAGTACTTAGCGGGAGAAAGGAGGGCGCCTACAATGAGCAGTTCTTC CSVVLSGRKEGAYNEQFF
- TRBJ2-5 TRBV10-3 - TGTGCCATCAGTGAAGGGGGCGGGGAAGAGACCCAGTACTTC CAISEGGGEETQYF
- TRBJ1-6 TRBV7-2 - TGTGCCAGCAGCTTAGTCGGGACACCTAATAATTCACCCCTCCACTTT CASSLVGTPNNSPLHF
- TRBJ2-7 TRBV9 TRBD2 TGTGCCAGCAGCGTAGATTGGAGCGGGAGTTACGAGCAGTACTTC CASSVDWSGSYEQYF
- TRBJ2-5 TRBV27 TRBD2 TGTGCCAGCAGCTCCCGGACTAGCGGGGGGCAGGAGACCCAGTACTTC CASSSRTSGGQETQYF
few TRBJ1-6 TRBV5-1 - TGCGCCAGCAGCTTTACGGGATTGGATTCACCCCTCCACTTT CASSFTGLDSPLHF
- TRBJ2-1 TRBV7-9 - TGTGCCAGCAGCCCTCCTGGTTGGGCCGCAATCAATGAGCAGTTCTTC CASSPPGWAAINEQFF
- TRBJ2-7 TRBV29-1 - TGCAGCATAAGTTTTCCTAGACAGGCCCCCACATACGAGCAGTACTTC CSISFPRQAPTYEQYF
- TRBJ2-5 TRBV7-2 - TGTGCCAGCAGCTTAGTGGAGCGAGAGACCCAGTACTTC CASSLVERETQYF
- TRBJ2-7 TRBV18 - TGTGCCAGCTCACTGAACCGGGACATCAGATCCTACGAGCAGTACTTC CASSLNRDIRSYEQYF
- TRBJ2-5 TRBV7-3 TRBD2 TGTGCCAGCAGCTTAAATCCCACTAGCGGGAGCCTTAAAGAGACCCAGTACTTC CASSLNPTSGSLKETQYF
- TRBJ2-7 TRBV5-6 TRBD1 TGTGCCAGCAGCTTTTCAGTGGACAGGGTTTACGAGCAGTACTTC CASSFSVDRVYEQYF
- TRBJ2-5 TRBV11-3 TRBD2 TGTGCCAGCAGCTTCGGGCTAGCGGGGGTGGAGGAGACCCAGTACTTC CASSFGLAGVEETQYF
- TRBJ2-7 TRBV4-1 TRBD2 TGCGCCAGTGGACTAGCGGGAGCCTACGAGCAGTACTTC CASGLAGAYEQYF
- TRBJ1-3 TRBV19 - TGTGCCAGCGCCTGGGAGGGATTCTCTGGAAACACCATATATTTT CASAWEGFSGNTIYF
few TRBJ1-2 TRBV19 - TGTGCCAGTAGGATCCAGGGGATTATGTATGGCTACACCTTC CASRIQGIMYGYTF